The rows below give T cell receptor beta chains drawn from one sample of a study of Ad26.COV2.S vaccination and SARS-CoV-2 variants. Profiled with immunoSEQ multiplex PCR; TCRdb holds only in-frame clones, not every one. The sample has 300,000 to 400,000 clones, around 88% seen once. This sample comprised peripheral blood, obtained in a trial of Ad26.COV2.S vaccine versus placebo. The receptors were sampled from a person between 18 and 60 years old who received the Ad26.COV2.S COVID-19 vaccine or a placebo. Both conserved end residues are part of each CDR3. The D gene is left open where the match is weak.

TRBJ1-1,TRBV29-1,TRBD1,CSVARGRVYTEAFF
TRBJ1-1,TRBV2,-,CAGGGTNTEAFF
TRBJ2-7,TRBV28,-,CASRPGRNSNSYEQYF
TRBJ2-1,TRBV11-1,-,CASSLQPSNEQFF
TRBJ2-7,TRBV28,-,CASSTLQGRYEQYF
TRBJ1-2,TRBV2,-,CASSETTSDYGYTF
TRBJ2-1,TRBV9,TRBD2,CASSPRGAGGDNEQFF
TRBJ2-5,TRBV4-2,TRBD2,CASSQVSGSTETQYF
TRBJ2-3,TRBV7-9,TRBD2,CASSPLRGAGRADTQYF
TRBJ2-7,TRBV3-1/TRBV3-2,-,CASSQSLTSSYEQYF
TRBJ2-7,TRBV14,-,CASSLYHAGTGAYEQYF
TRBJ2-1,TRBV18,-,CASSPRSGVTSYNEQFF
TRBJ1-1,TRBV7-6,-,CASSATGTLNTEAFF
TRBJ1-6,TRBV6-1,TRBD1,CASSARTGSSYNSPLHF
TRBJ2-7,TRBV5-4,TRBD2,CASTFTPPQREGDREQYF
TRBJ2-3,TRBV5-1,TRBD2,CASRTGTSGRALDTQYF
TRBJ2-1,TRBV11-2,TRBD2,CASSPGGPLNEQFF
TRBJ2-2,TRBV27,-,CASRNTGELFF
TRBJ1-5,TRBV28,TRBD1,CASSSGQGRQPQHF
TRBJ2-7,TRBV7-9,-,CASSFDYRLDEQYF
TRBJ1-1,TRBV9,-,CASSVAQEWSEAFF
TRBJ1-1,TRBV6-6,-,CASSYGENTEAFF
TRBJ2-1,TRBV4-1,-,CASSQDYGYNEQFF
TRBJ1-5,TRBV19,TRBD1,CASSTRQGRQPQHF
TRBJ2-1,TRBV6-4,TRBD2,CASSEELAGYEQFF
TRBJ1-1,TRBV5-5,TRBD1,CASSLVAGGETEAFF
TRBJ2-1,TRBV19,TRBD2,CASTPKGTGLADYNKQFF
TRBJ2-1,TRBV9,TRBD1,CASSGGQGRGLRNEQFF
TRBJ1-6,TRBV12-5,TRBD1,CASHRGNNSPLHF
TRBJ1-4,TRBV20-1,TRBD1,CSASDGQGDEKLFF
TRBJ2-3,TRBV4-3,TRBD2,CASSKLAGERDTQYF
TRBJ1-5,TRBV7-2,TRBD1,CASSPTFDRVAQPQHF
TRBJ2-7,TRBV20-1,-,CSASNMGGSYEQYF
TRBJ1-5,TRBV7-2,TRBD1,CASSGDRGSGQPQHF
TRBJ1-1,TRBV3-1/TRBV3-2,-,CASSQVGETEAFF
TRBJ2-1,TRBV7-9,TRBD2,CASSLESGVQGGNVHEQFF
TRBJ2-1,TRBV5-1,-,CASSLENEQFF
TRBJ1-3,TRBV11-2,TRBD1,CASSPRGTGEGNTIYF
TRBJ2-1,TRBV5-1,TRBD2,CASSLDRSSGYNEQFF
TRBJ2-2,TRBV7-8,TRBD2,CASSLPLAGVNTGELFF
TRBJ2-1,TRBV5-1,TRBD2,CASSLVTSGRINEQFF
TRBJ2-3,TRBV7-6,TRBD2,CASSLSGGADTQYF
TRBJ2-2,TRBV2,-,CASRYLTNTGELFF
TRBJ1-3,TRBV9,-,CASSAQPMTSGNTIYF
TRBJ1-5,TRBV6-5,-,CASGLTADQPQHF
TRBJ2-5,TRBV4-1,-,CASSQVPRGDQETQYF
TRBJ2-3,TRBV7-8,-,CASSPARRDTQYF
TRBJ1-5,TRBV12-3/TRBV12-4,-,CASSLSLDQPQHF
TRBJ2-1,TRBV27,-,CASGRGAPYNEQFF
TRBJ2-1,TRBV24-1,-,CATSSADDPYNEQFF
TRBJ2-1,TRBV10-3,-,CAISLTSSYNEQFF